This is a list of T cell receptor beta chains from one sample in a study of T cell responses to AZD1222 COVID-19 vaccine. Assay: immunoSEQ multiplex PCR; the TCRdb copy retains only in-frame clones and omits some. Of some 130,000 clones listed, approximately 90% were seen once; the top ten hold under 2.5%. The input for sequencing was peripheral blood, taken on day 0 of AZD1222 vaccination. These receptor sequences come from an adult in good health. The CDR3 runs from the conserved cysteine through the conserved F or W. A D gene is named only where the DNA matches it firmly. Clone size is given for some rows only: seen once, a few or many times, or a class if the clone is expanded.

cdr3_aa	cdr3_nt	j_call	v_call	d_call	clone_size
CASSTHSDRGWTEAFF	TGTGCCAGCAGCACCCACAGTGACAGGGGATGGACTGAAGCTTTCTTT	TRBJ1-1	TRBV7-2	TRBD1	once
CAIRVGPGQASSYEQYF	TGTGCCATCAGGGTTGGACCTGGACAGGCGAGCTCCTACGAGCAGTACTTC	TRBJ2-7	TRBV10-3	TRBD1	once
CAWSVGRVIYNEQFF	TGTGCCTGGAGTGTAGGGCGGGTCATCTACAATGAGCAGTTCTTC	TRBJ2-1	TRBV30	NA	NA
CASSLSGEGNYGYTF	TGCGCCAGCAGCTTGTCAGGGGAGGGGAACTATGGCTACACCTTC	TRBJ1-2	TRBV5-1	NA	NA
CASSDSGGGIPEAFF	TGTGCCAGCAGCGACTCAGGGGGCGGAATCCCTGAAGCTTTCTTT	TRBJ1-1	TRBV9	TRBD1	NA
CASRPAQETQYF	TGTGCCAGCAGACCCGCTCAAGAGACCCAGTACTTC	TRBJ2-5	TRBV7-2	NA	NA
CASSLARAGVTTEAFF	TGTGCCAGCAGCTTGGCCCGGGCAGGGGTCACCACTGAAGCTTTCTTT	TRBJ1-1	TRBV5-6	NA	NA
CASSSIGGQPQHF	TGTGCCAGCAGCTCCATAGGGGGTCAGCCCCAGCATTTT	TRBJ1-5	TRBV6-5	NA	few
CASTERQGALEAFF	TGCGCCAGCACCGAGAGGCAGGGGGCACTTGAAGCTTTCTTT	TRBJ1-1	TRBV10-2	TRBD1	NA
CASSVGSNQPQHF	TGTGCCAGCAGCGTAGGTAGCAATCAGCCCCAGCATTTT	TRBJ1-5	TRBV9	NA	NA
CASRENKVPEQYF	TGTGCCAGCAGAGAAAACAAGGTACCCGAGCAGTACTTC	TRBJ2-7	TRBV28	NA	NA
CASSAPGGDSPLHF	TGTGCCAGCAGCGCACCGGGGGGAGATTCACCCCTCCACTTT	TRBJ1-6	TRBV5-4	NA	NA
CASSDTGTGREKLFF	TGTGCCAGCAGTGACACCGGGACAGGGCGAGAAAAACTGTTTTTT	TRBJ1-4	TRBV2	TRBD1	once
CASKQGAGELFF	TGTGCCTCCAAACAGGGGGCCGGGGAGCTGTTTTTT	TRBJ2-2	TRBV28	TRBD1	NA
CASSLESGGHEKLFF	TGCGCCAGCAGCTTGGAATCGGGGGGGCATGAAAAACTGTTTTTT	TRBJ1-4	TRBV5-1	NA	NA
CAWSGTSPGYTF	TGTGCCTGGAGTGGAACAAGTCCCGGCTACACCTTC	TRBJ1-2	TRBV30	NA	NA
CASSWGEGDNQPQHF	TGTGCCAGCAGTTGGGGGGAGGGGGACAATCAGCCCCAGCATTTT	TRBJ1-5	TRBV6-5	NA	NA
CAWSSRLAGFPRETQYF	TGTGCCTGGAGTTCAAGACTAGCGGGATTTCCACGGGAGACCCAGTACTTC	TRBJ2-5	TRBV30	TRBD2	NA
CAGQQRGEQYF	TGTGCCGGACAACAGCGGGGCGAGCAGTACTTC	TRBJ2-7	TRBV30	TRBD2	once
CASSFFQTRQGSVGYTF	TGTGCCAGCAGCTTTTTTCAGACCCGACAGGGCTCCGTGGGCTACACCTTC	TRBJ1-2	TRBV7-2	TRBD1	once
CASSLDSRGDSYGYTF	TGTGCCAGCAGCTTAGACTCTAGGGGAGACAGCTATGGCTACACCTTC	TRBJ1-2	TRBV7-8	NA	NA
CASSLSMAQWGQFF	TGTGCCAGCTCTTTATCTATGGCCCAGTGGGGGCAGTTCTTC	TRBJ2-1	TRBV18	NA	NA
CASSQALGQGAYEQYF	TGTGCCAGCAGCCAAGCCCTGGGACAGGGGGCCTACGAGCAGTACTTC	TRBJ2-7	TRBV7-2	TRBD1	NA
CSVTGVGQPQHF	TGCAGCGTGACAGGGGTGGGGCAGCCCCAGCATTTT	TRBJ1-5	TRBV29-1	TRBD1	NA
CASSQDTRGGYNEQFF	TGCGCCAGCAGCCAAGATACGCGGGGGGGGTACAATGAGCAGTTCTTC	TRBJ2-1	TRBV4-3	TRBD2	NA
CASSQRGRAHTDTQYF	TGTGCCAGCAGCCAAAGAGGACGGGCGCATACAGATACGCAGTATTTT	TRBJ2-3	TRBV14	NA	NA
CSAQKGNTIYF	TGCAGTGCTCAAAAGGGAAACACCATATATTTT	TRBJ1-3	TRBV20-1	NA	NA
CASSGRRNTEAFF	TGTGCCAGCAGCGGACGGAGGAACACTGAAGCTTTCTTT	TRBJ1-1	TRBV6-5	NA	NA
CATSRDRPGQGFAFF	TGTGCCACCAGCAGAGACCGACCGGGACAGGGTTTCGCTTTCTTT	TRBJ1-1	TRBV15	TRBD1	few
CAISDGSPLHF	TGTGCCATCAGTGACGGGTCACCCCTCCACTTT	TRBJ1-6	TRBV10-3	NA	NA
CASSAGGNTEAFF	TGTGCCAGCTCCGCAGGGGGGAACACTGAAGCTTTCTTT	TRBJ1-1	TRBV18	TRBD1	NA
CASSNSGQGKSYEQYF	TGTGCCAGCAGCAACTCCGGACAGGGGAAATCCTACGAGCAGTACTTC	TRBJ2-7	TRBV7-6	TRBD1	NA
CASSSQRGGDNEQFF	TGTGCCAGCAGCTCCCAGCGGGGGGGAGACAATGAGCAGTTCTTC	TRBJ2-1	TRBV7-3	TRBD2	NA
CASSHTPHPGPLEAFF	TGTGCCAGCAGTCACACCCCTCACCCGGGACCCCTTGAAGCTTTCTTT	TRBJ1-1	TRBV6-2/TRBV6-3	NA	NA
CASSLINEQFF	TGTGCCAGCAGTTTGATAAATGAGCAGTTCTTC	TRBJ2-1	TRBV12-3/TRBV12-4	NA	NA
CASSPNNYGYTF	TGTGCCAGCAGCCCGAACAACTATGGCTACACCTTC	TRBJ1-2	TRBV4-2	NA	NA
CASSFDRPNTEAFF	TGTGCCAGCAGTTTCGACCGGCCGAACACTGAAGCTTTCTTT	TRBJ1-1	TRBV27	NA	once
CASSPARWGNTGELFF	TGCGCCAGCAGCCCCGCCAGATGGGGGAACACCGGGGAGCTGTTTTTT	TRBJ2-2	TRBV4-3	NA	once
CASSPNLDRGFQAFF	TGTGCCAGCAGCCCCAACCTTGACAGGGGTTTCCAAGCTTTCTTT	TRBJ1-1	TRBV9	TRBD1	once
CASSPGQTDGYTF	TGTGCCAGCAGCCCCGGGCAGACGGATGGCTACACCTTC	TRBJ1-2	TRBV6-5	NA	NA
CASSQGVRLAGEPVDTQYF	TGTGCCAGCAGCCAAGGTGTGAGACTAGCGGGAGAACCGGTAGATACGCAGTATTTT	TRBJ2-3	TRBV3-1/TRBV3-2	TRBD2	NA